A selection of T cell receptor beta chains follows, all from one sample in a study of blood T cell repertoires in COVID-19. Measured with immunoSEQ multiplex PCR; TCRdb has only the in-frame clones, and not every one. The sample has more than 110,000 clones; roughly 84% are singletons. Sequenced input: PBMCs or T cells enriched from blood (not recorded which). The receptor set was obtained from a man aged 40-50 years with acute COVID-19. CDR3s include the opening cysteine and the closing phenylalanine or tryptophan. A D gene is named only where the DNA matches it firmly. Some rows mark clone size as missing; the rest say once, few, many or name a class of expanded clone.

V gene: TRBV18; D gene: TRBD2; clone size: -; J gene: TRBJ2-1; CDR3 DNA: TGTGCCAGCTCACCCGGGACTAGCGGGAGGAGCTCCTACAATGAGCAGTTCTTC; CDR3 protein: CASSPGTSGRSSYNEQFF
V gene: TRBV9; D gene: TRBD1; clone size: -; J gene: TRBJ2-7; CDR3 DNA: TGTGCCAGCAGCGTAGGAGGACAGGGGGCGCGCGAGCAGTACTTC; CDR3 protein: CASSVGGQGAREQYF
V gene: TRBV5-1; D gene: -; clone size: -; J gene: TRBJ1-1; CDR3 DNA: TGCGCCAGCAGCGTCGGGGGGGAAGGCACTGAAGCTTTCTTT; CDR3 protein: CASSVGGEGTEAFF
V gene: TRBV5-1; D gene: TRBD1; clone size: -; J gene: TRBJ2-1; CDR3 DNA: TGCGCCAGCAGCTTGGTGGGACAGCTCTACAATGAGCAGTTCTTC; CDR3 protein: CASSLVGQLYNEQFF
V gene: TRBV30; D gene: -; clone size: -; J gene: TRBJ1-5; CDR3 DNA: TGTGCCTGGAGTATGCAGGGGAATCAGCCCCAGCATTTT; CDR3 protein: CAWSMQGNQPQHF
V gene: TRBV28; D gene: TRBD1; clone size: -; J gene: TRBJ1-2; CDR3 DNA: TGTGCCAGCAAAAAGGGGGCGGATGGCTACACCTTC; CDR3 protein: CASKKGADGYTF
V gene: TRBV4-1; D gene: TRBD1; clone size: -; J gene: TRBJ1-2; CDR3 DNA: TGCGCCAGCATCCCCCGGGACAGGGATGGCTACACCTTC; CDR3 protein: CASIPRDRDGYTF
V gene: TRBV7-6; D gene: TRBD2; clone size: once; J gene: TRBJ2-7; CDR3 DNA: TGTGCCAGCAGCCCCCGCGGTAGCGGGGGCCTAAACGAGCAGTACTTC; CDR3 protein: CASSPRGSGGLNEQYF
V gene: TRBV5-1; D gene: -; clone size: few; J gene: TRBJ2-7; CDR3 DNA: TGCGCCAGCAGCGATTACTCCTGGAGCTCCTACGAGCAGTACTTC; CDR3 protein: CASSDYSWSSYEQYF
V gene: TRBV6-5; D gene: -; clone size: -; J gene: TRBJ1-1; CDR3 DNA: TGTGCCAGCAGTTACTCCCCGGGAGGGGACACTGAAGCTTTCTTT; CDR3 protein: CASSYSPGGDTEAFF
V gene: TRBV5-8; D gene: -; clone size: once; J gene: TRBJ2-1; CDR3 DNA: TGTGCCAGCAGCTTGGGCCTAGCCGACTACAATGAGCAGTTCTTC; CDR3 protein: CASSLGLADYNEQFF
V gene: TRBV10-3; D gene: -; clone size: -; J gene: TRBJ1-5; CDR3 DNA: TGTGCCATCAGTGAAGAGGTCTTGCAGCCCCAGCATTTT; CDR3 protein: CAISEEVLQPQHF
V gene: TRBV28; D gene: -; clone size: -; J gene: TRBJ2-3; CDR3 DNA: TGTGCCAGCAGCCTAACTAGCCTTGAGCATACGCAGTATTTT; CDR3 protein: CASSLTSLEHTQYF
V gene: TRBV6-4; D gene: -; clone size: -; J gene: TRBJ1-4; CDR3 DNA: TGTGCCAGCAGTGTTGGGGGAGGGGAAAAACTGTTTTTT; CDR3 protein: CASSVGGGEKLFF
V gene: TRBV7-2; D gene: -; clone size: few; J gene: TRBJ2-6; CDR3 DNA: TGTGCCAGCAGCCAACGAGGGGGGGCCAACGTCCTGACTTTC; CDR3 protein: CASSQRGGANVLTF